Presented here are 5 T cell receptor beta chains from one specimen sequenced in a study of cytomegalovirus exposure and HLA in healthy donors. PCR involved 60 Vbeta and 13 Jbeta primers. Clones were sequenced by immunoSEQ multiplex PCR, and TCRdb holds only the in-frame ones, with some missing. The sample yields around 140,000 clones, 73% seen once. The specimen sequenced was PBMCs. These receptor sequences come from a woman in her late teens or twenties in good health and CMV-seronegative.

The chain employs TRBV28 and TRBJ1-6; 8 bases fit TRBD1. Germline values: CDR1 MDHEN, CDR2 SYDVKM. The ends lost 6 bases at V and 7 bases at J; junction bases unmatched: 5. The CDR3 covers 14 residues. The CDR3 DNA follows: TGTGCCAGCAGCACTGACAGGGGAAATTCACCCCTCCACTTT. Its protein is CASSTDRGNSPLHF.

The genes are TRBV29-1 and TRBJ2-1; D gene unclear. The CDR3 has 12 amino acids. Germline V gene sequence: CDR1 SQVTM, CDR2 ANQGSEA. The V gene lost 2 bases and the J gene lost 10 bases, with 12 bases spanning the gap. The CDR3 sequence is CSVESRLGEQFF. CDR3 coding DNA: TGCAGCGTTGAAAGCCGCCTCGGGGAGCAGTTCTTC.

This clone appeared once. This sequence joins TRBV18 and TRBJ1-2; TRBD1 aligns across 7 bases. The germline V gene has CDR1 KGHSH and CDR2 LQKENI. Trimming at V came to 6 bases and at J to 6 bases, leaving 16 bases not matched to a gene. The CDR3 is 16 amino acids. The CDR3 here is CASSQGATGVYDGYTF. CDR3 in DNA: TGTGCCAGCTCTCAAGGGGCAACAGGGGTTTACGATGGCTACACCTTC. Using reference TRBV18 and TRBJ1-2 for the parts outside the CDR3, the full variable domain is NAGVMQNPRHLVRRRGQEARLRCSPMKGHSHVYWYRQLPEEGLKFMVYLQKENIIDESGMPKERFSAEFPKEGPSILRIQQVVRGDSAAYFCASSQGATGVYDGYTFGSGTRLTVV.

The chain is built from TRBV9 and TRBJ1-5, with TRBD1 matching over 10 bases. Germline V gives CDR1 SGDLS, CDR2 YYNGEE. The V segment lost 3 bases and the J segment 5 bases; nucleotides outside the gene matches: 5. The CDR3 runs 15 residues. CDR3 DNA: TGTGCCAGCAGCGCCAGCGGGACAGGGGATCAGCCCCAGCATTTT. Encoded protein: CASSASGTGDQPQHF.

J is TRBJ2-1 and V is TRBV6-4, with 10 bases lining up with TRBD1. The V gene end was trimmed by 6 bases and the J gene end by 4 bases; junction bases not matched to a gene: 9. The CDR3 length is 16 residues. Looked up from germline, CDR1 is MRHNA and CDR2 is SNTAGT. The chain's CDR3 is CASSRWSGQGYNEQFF. Written as DNA, the CDR3 is TGTGCCAGCAGCCGATGGTCGGGACAGGGGTACAATGAGCAGTTCTTC.